These 29 T cell receptor beta chains share one sample of origin, sequenced in a study of cytomegalovirus exposure and HLA in healthy donors. The PCR ran on 60 Vbeta and 13 Jbeta primers. The repertoire was sequenced with immunoSEQ multiplex PCR; TCRdb's copy has only in-frame clones and lacks some. The sample consists of around 110,000 clones, 75% to 85% of them appearing once. The specimen was PBMCs. Receptor source: a man aged 50 to 60 in good health and CMV-seronegative.

The chain employs TRBV7-8 and TRBJ1-1, with D possibly matching TRBD1 (5 bases). Trimming took 6 bases from V and 4 from J, leaving 12 bases between them. The CDR3 runs to 13 residues. The germline CDR1 and CDR2 sequences are SGHVS and FQNEAQ. The chain's CDR3 is CASSLIGGTEAFF. The CDR3 bases are TGTGCCAGCAGTTTGATCGGGGGCACTGAAGCTTTCTTT.

V is TRBV5-5 and J is TRBJ1-6; 7 positions match TRBD1. V lost 6 bases and J lost 8; bases outside the gene matches: 11. Germline CDR1 and CDR2: SGHKS and YYEKEE (reference sequence). The CDR3 consists of 15 residues. The DNA for the CDR3 is TGTGCCAGCACCCAAACAGGGGCGGTGGATTCACCCCTCCACTTT. It encodes CASTQTGAVDSPLHF. The whole variable domain, remainder taken from reference TRBV5-5 and TRBJ1-6, is DAGVTQSPTHLIKTRGQQVTLRCSPISGHKSVSWYQQVLGQGPQFIFQYYEKEERGRGNFPDRFSARQFPNYSSELNVNALLLGDSALYLCASTQTGAVDSPLHFGNGTRLTVT.

The chain joins TRBV21-1 to TRBJ1-1; TRBD1, the table's D call, was not compared with the DNA. TRBV21-1 is shown as a pseudogene. This CDR3 region has 13 residues. The CDR3 coding sequence is TGTGCCGGGAACCTAGGGGGCGAGACTGAAGCTTTCTTT. Its translation: CAGNLGGETEAFF.

The rearrangement uses TRBV29-1 and TRBJ2-7; perhaps TRBD1 as D (6 bases). The ends were cut back, 6 bases at V and 3 bases at J, with 18 bases in the middle. Germline V CDR1 and CDR2: SQVTM, ANQGSEA. This CDR3 has 14 residues. The CDR3 bases are TGCAGCGTATCCGGCTCCTCAGGGGACTACGAGCAGTACGTC. Amino acids: CSVSGSSGDYEQYV.

This clone was detected a few times. The rearrangement uses TRBV19 and TRBJ2-2; a possible D gene is TRBD1 (6 bases). The germline gives CDR1 LNHDA, CDR2 SQIVND (reference sequence). CDR3 size: 13 residues. Trimming left V 7 bases short and J 7 bases short, with 13 bases between. For the CDR3, the DNA is TGTGCCAGTAATACAGGGATCGGCGGGGAGCTGTTTTTT. Translation gives CASNTGIGGELFF. Full variable domain (remainder filled in from reference TRBV19 and TRBJ2-2): DGGITQSPKYLFRKEGQNVTLSCEQNLNHDAMYWYRQDPGQGLRLIYYSQIVNDFQKGDIAEGYSVSREKKESFPLTVTSAQKNPTAFYLCASNTGIGGELFFGEGSRLTVL.

The chain uses TRBV7-9 and TRBJ1-5, with 8 nucleotides matching TRBD1. CDR1 is SEHNR and CDR2 is FQNEAQ in the germline V gene (reference sequence). V gave up 7 bases and J gave up 4 bases; unmatched junction bases: 12. The CDR3 runs 16 residues. As DNA, the CDR3 is TGTGCCAGCAACACCGGGACAGGAGGGCCAAATCAGCCCCAGCATTTT. It yields the protein CASNTGTGGPNQPQHF.

The rearrangement uses TRBV2 and TRBJ2-1; 15 nucleotides line up with TRBD2. Per germline, CDR1 SNHLY and CDR2 FYNNEI. The CDR3 has 16 amino acids. V lost 4 bases to trimming and J lost 8 bases; unmatched junction nucleotides: 6. CDR3 DNA: TGTGCCAGCAGTGCCCCGGGACTAGCGGGGGGTTATGAGCAGTTCTTC. Translated, it gives CASSAPGLAGGYEQFF.

This chain uses TRBV30 with TRBJ1-5; D may be TRBD1 (6 bases). The CDR3 has 13 amino acids. The V gene lost 3 bases and the J gene lost 0 bases, with 6 bases spanning the gap. Germline V lookup: CDR1 GTSNPN, CDR2 SVGIG (reference sequence). The CDR3 spells CAWRDSSNQPQHF. CDR3 nucleotide sequence: TGTGCCTGGAGGGACAGTAGCAATCAGCCCCAGCATTTT.

V is TRBV7-2 and J is TRBJ1-2; possibly TRBD1 for D (6 bases). The V end lost 5 bases, the J end lost 3 bases, and 10 bases lay between the germline ends. This CDR3 is 13 amino acids long. The germline V gene encodes CDR1 SGHTA and CDR2 FQGNSA. For the CDR3, the DNA is TGTGCCAGCAGCGCGCAGGGGTACTATGGCTACACCTTC. Translated: CASSAQGYYGYTF.

This rearrangement joins TRBV7-8 to TRBJ1-1, with 7 bases lining up with TRBD1. Trimming cost V 1 base and J 6 bases; bases outside gene matches: 11. CDR3 length equals 16 residues. Germline V gene data show CDR1 as SGHVS and CDR2 as FQNEAQ. In nucleotides, the CDR3 is TGTGCCAGCAGCTTAGTCCGACAGGGATATTTCGCTGAAGCTTTCTTT. Amino acid sequence: CASSLVRQGYFAEAFF.

This clone occurred a few times. Other DNA sequences of this sample code for an identical CDR3. The V gene is TRBV5-6, the J gene TRBJ1-1; 12 bases line up with TRBD1. The V and J ends lost 3 bases and 0 bases, in that order; junction bases with no gene match: 3. The CDR3 is made up of 16 amino acids. Looked up from germline, CDR1 is SGHDT and CDR2 is YYEEEE. The CDR3 DNA reads TGTGCCAGCAGCTCCGGGACAGGGGGCCTGAACACTGAAGCTTTCTTT. Protein: CASSSGTGGLNTEAFF.

This sequence joins TRBV7-9 and TRBJ1-5; D remains unclear. The CDR3 loop spans 13 amino acids. Trimming pared 5 bases from V and 6 bases from J, leaving 11 bases between. Looked up from germline, CDR1 is SEHNR and CDR2 is FQNEAQ (reference sequence). The CDR3 DNA reads TGTGCCAGCAGCCTCTCGGAGAGTCAGCCCCAGCATTTT. Its protein product is CASSLSESQPQHF. The complete variable domain, with remaining parts taken from reference TRBV7-9 and TRBJ1-5, reads DTGVSQNPRHKITKRGQNVTFRCDPISEHNRLYWYRQTLGQGPEFLTYFQNEAQLEKSRLLSDRFSAERPKGSFSTLEIQRTEQGDSAMYLCASSLSESQPQHFGDGTRLSIL.

This clone came up once. The chain joins TRBV23-1 to TRBJ2-5; D is undetermined. TRBV23-1 is identified as an open reading frame with a role that is uncertain. V was cut by 0 bases and J by 4 bases, with 12 bases left in between. The CDR3 runs 15 residues. The CDR3 spells CASSQSKLQAETQYF. The CDR3 DNA sequence: TGCGCCAGCAGTCAATCTAAGCTTCAAGCAGAGACCCAGTACTTC.

CDR3 nucleotide sequence: TGTGCCAGCAGCTGGGGACAGGGGCTCCAAGAGACCCAGTACTTC. It encodes CASSWGQGLQETQYF. The gene calls are TRBV11-2 and TRBJ2-5, with TRBD1 identical over 10 bases. The trim removed 4 bases at V and 1 base at J, leaving 3 bases unmatched. Germline V lookup: CDR1 SGHAT, CDR2 FQNNGV. CDR3 size: 15 residues.

The chain uses TRBV5-4 and TRBJ2-3; possibly TRBD2 for D (6 bases). Germline V gene sequence: CDR1 SGHNT, CDR2 YYREEE (reference sequence). The V end lost 0 bases, the J end lost 6 bases, and 26 bases lay between the germline ends. The CDR3 extends over 19 amino acids. The CDR3 sequence: CASSLASSWLPGSGDTQYF. CDR3 coding DNA: TGTGCCAGCAGCTTGGCGAGTTCATGGCTCCCCGGGAGCGGGGATACGCAGTATTTT.

The rearrangement uses TRBV18 and TRBJ1-1, with D maybe TRBD1 (6 bases). The CDR3 totals 15 residues. Trimming shortened V by 4 bases and J by 1 base, and 13 bases separated the two germline ends. CDR1 is KGHSH and CDR2 is LQKENI in the germline V gene. The DNA for the CDR3 is TGTGCCAGCTCACGGGGCAGGACAGAGAACACTGAAGCTTTCTTT. Translated, it gives CASSRGRTENTEAFF.

The V and J genes are TRBV25-1 and TRBJ1-1, with D possibly TRBD1 on 5 matching bases. Trimming removed 2 bases from V and 4 bases from J, with 11 bases in between. Looked up from germline, CDR1 is MGHDK and CDR2 is SYGVNS. CDR3 length: 14 amino acids. CDR3 DNA: TGTGCCAGCAGTGAACCTGGGAGGGGCACTGAAGCTTTCTTT. Its translation is CASSEPGRGTEAFF.

The chain employs TRBV28 and TRBJ1-2; tentatively, D is TRBD1 (6 bases). V shed 6 bases and J shed 6 bases, with 14 bases lying between them. The CDR3 length is 13 residues. Germline CDR1 reads MDHEN; CDR2 reads SYDVKM. The CDR3 nucleotides are TGTGCCAGCAGAGAACAGGGAAGCGATGGCTACACCTTC. Its protein is CASREQGSDGYTF.

This chain uses TRBV7-8 with TRBJ2-5, with 8 positions matching TRBD1. CDR1 is SGHVS, CDR2 FQNEAQ, per germline. The CDR3 extends over 16 amino acids. V lost 0 bases to trimming and J lost 1 base; unmatched junction nucleotides: 4. The DNA of the CDR3 is TGTGCCAGCAGCTTAGCGCTGGGGACAGGCCAAGAGACCCAGTACTTC. Residues: CASSLALGTGQETQYF.

The chain has TRBV5-5 and TRBJ2-3; TRBD2 is a possible D gene (6 bases). Trimming left V 4 bases short and J 6 bases short, with 18 bases between. This CDR3 has 15 residues. Germline V CDR1 and CDR2: SGHKS, YYEKEE (reference sequence). CDR3 sequence (DNA): TGTGCCAGCAGCCCGGTCCCCCAAAGCGGGGATACGCAGTATTTT. Its protein product is CASSPVPQSGDTQYF. The whole variable domain, filled in from reference TRBV5-5 and TRBJ2-3, reads DAGVTQSPTHLIKTRGQQVTLRCSPISGHKSVSWYQQVLGQGPQFIFQYYEKEERGRGNFPDRFSARQFPNYSSELNVNALLLGDSALYLCASSPVPQSGDTQYFGPGTRLTVL.

V is TRBV11-2 and J is TRBJ2-5, with TRBD2 matching 11 bases. This CDR3 is built from 16 residues. In germline, CDR1 is SGHAT, CDR2 FQNNGV. The ends lost 5 bases at V and 5 bases at J; junction bases unmatched: 10. The CDR3: CASSVSGGAYEETQYF. CDR3 bases: TGTGCCAGCAGCGTTAGCGGGGGGGCTTATGAGGAGACCCAGTACTTC. Looking up the rest from reference TRBV11-2 and TRBJ2-5 gives the full variable domain: EAGVAQSPRYKIIEKRQSVAFWCNPISGHATLYWYQQILGQGPKLLIQFQNNGVVDDSQLPKDRFSAERLKGVDSTLKIQPAKLEDSAVYLCASSVSGGAYEETQYFGPGTRLLVL.

The chain combines TRBV28 with TRBJ1-5; D remains unclear. Germline V gene lookup returns CDR1 MDHEN and CDR2 SYDVKM. V lost 5 bases, J lost 2 bases, and 10 bases lay in between. This CDR3 has 14 amino acids. DNA for the CDR3: TGTGCCAGCAGTAATGGGCAGGGCAATCAGCCCCAGCATTTT. Protein: CASSNGQGNQPQHF.

The chain has TRBV19 and TRBJ1-2; D gene ambiguous. The CDR3 spans 13 residues. Germline CDR1 reads LNHDA; CDR2 reads SQIVND (reference sequence). V was clipped by 4 bases and J by 7 bases, with 13 bases between them. The CDR3 DNA sequence: TGTGCCAGTAGTACAGACCGTGGCTCTGGCTACACCTTC. Encoded protein: CASSTDRGSGYTF.

V is TRBV6-5 and J is TRBJ1-3; TRBD1 might be the D (6 bases). V was trimmed by 0 bases and J by 4 bases, leaving 13 bases between them. Germline CDR1 and CDR2: MNHEY and SVGAGI. The CDR3 extends over 16 amino acids. The CDR3 is CASSYSGQGYGNTIYF. The DNA of the CDR3 is TGTGCCAGCAGTTACTCGGGTCAGGGGTACGGAAACACCATATATTTT.

The gene calls are TRBV2 and TRBJ1-6; 7 nucleotides line up with TRBD1. Germline loops: CDR1 SNHLY, CDR2 FYNNEI. V gave up 8 bases and J gave up 0 bases; unmatched junction bases: 4. The CDR3 contains 15 residues. The CDR3 reads CASGRGSSYNSPLHF. DNA for the CDR3: TGTGCCAGCGGCAGGGGGAGCTCCTATAATTCACCCCTCCACTTT.

This clone was detected only a few times. This chain uses TRBV6-4 with TRBJ2-1; 7 nucleotides align to TRBD1. This CDR3 is built from 15 residues. With 5 bases clipped from V and 3 bases from J, the junction kept 7 bases outside the gene matches. Per germline, CDR1 MRHNA and CDR2 SNTAGT. The DNA for the CDR3 is TGTGCCAGCAGTTCCGGGACAGTGGTCTACAATGAGCAGTTCTTC. Protein sequence: CASSSGTVVYNEQFF.

The table lists this clone with a count of one. This same CDR3 is encoded by further DNA sequences in the sample. The chain links TRBV5-1 to TRBJ2-5; D perhaps matches TRBD2 (6 bases). Germline loops: CDR1 SGHRS, CDR2 YFSETQ. The V end lost 0 bases, the J end lost 4 bases, and 7 bases lay between the germline ends. This CDR3 region has 13 residues. The CDR3 here is CASSLGGGETQYF. For the CDR3, the DNA is TGCGCCAGCAGCTTGGGGGGAGGAGAGACCCAGTACTTC. Filled out from reference TRBV5-1 and TRBJ2-5, the complete variable domain reads KAGVTQTPRYLIKTRGQQVTLSCSPISGHRSVSWYQQTPGQGLQFLFEYFSETQRNKGNFPGRFSGRQFSNSRSEMNVSTLELGDSALYLCASSLGGGETQYFGPGTRLLVL.

Here the CDR3 DNA reads TGTGCCAGCAGCTTAGGGGGACAGTTAGCCAAAAACATTCAGTACTTC. It codes for CASSLGGQLAKNIQYF. This sequence joins TRBV28 and TRBJ2-4; 7 nucleotides line up with TRBD1. The CDR3 is 16 residues long. The J segment lost 0 bases and the V segment lost 6 bases, leaving 8 bases of the junction unmatched. Looked up from germline, CDR1 is MDHEN and CDR2 is SYDVKM.

This clone was counted a single time. The gene calls are TRBV10-1 and TRBJ2-5; D is perhaps TRBD2 (5 bases). This CDR3 region has 15 residues. V lost 3 bases, J lost 5 bases, and 16 bases lay in between. Germline CDR1 and CDR2: WNHNN and SYGVQD (reference sequence). The CDR3, as DNA: TGCGCCAGCAGTGATAGGAGCGGACTGTCGGAGACCCAGTACTTC. It encodes CASSDRSGLSETQYF.